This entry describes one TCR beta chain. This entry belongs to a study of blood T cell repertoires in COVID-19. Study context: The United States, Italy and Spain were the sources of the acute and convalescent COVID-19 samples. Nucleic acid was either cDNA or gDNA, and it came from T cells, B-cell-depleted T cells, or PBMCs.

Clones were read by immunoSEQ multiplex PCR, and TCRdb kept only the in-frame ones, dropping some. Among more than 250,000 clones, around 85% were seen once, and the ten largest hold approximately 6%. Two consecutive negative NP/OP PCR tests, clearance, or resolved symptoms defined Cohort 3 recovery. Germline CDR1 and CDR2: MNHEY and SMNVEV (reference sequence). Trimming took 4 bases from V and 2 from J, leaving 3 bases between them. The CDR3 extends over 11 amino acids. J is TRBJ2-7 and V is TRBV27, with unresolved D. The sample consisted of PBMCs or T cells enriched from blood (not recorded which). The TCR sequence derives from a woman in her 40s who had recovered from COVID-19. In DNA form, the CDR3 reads TGTGCCAGCAGTTCCACCTACGAGCAGTACTTC. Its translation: CASSSTYEQYF.